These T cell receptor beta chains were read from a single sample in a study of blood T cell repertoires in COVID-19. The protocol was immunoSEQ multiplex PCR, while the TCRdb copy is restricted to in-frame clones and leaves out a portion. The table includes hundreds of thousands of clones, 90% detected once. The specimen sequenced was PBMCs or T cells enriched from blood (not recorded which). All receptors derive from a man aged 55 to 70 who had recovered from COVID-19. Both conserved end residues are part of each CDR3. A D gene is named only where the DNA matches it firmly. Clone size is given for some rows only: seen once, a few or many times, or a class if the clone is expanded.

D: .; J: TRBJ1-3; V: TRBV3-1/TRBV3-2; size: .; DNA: TGTGCCAGCAGCCAAGGCGGTTTCAGCTCTGGAAACACCATATATTTT; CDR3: CASSQGGFSSGNTIYF
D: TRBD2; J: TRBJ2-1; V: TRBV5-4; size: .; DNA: TGTGCCAGCAGCTCGATCAGCGGGAGCACGGGGAATGAGCAGTTCTTC; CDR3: CASSSISGSTGNEQFF
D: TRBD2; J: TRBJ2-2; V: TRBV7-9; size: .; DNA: TGTGCCAGCAGCTACGGGGGGGCCCTTACCGGGGAGCTGTTTTTT; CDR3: CASSYGGALTGELFF
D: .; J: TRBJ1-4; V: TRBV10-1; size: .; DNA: TGCGCCAGCAGAAGGACAGATGAAAAACTGTTTTTT; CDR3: CASRRTDEKLFF
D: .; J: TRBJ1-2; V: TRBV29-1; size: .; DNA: TGCAGCGTTGAACTGAACTATGGCTACACCTTC; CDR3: CSVELNYGYTF
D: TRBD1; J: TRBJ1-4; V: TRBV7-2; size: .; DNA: TGTGCCAGCAGCTTCGAGGGACAGAGCGTCGGAAAACTGTTTTTT; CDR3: CASSFEGQSVGKLFF
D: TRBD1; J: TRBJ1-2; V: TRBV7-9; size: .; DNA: TGTGCCAGCAGCAGCCTACAGGGGGCAAGCTATGGCTACACCTTC; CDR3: CASSSLQGASYGYTF
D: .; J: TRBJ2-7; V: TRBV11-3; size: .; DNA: TGTGCCAGCAGCTTATCCCGGGTCCATTCGGCCGAGCAGTACTTC; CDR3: CASSLSRVHSAEQYF
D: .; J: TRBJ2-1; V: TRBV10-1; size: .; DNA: TGCGCCAGCAGTGAGCCAGGGAGGTCCTACAATGAGCAGTTCTTC; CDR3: CASSEPGRSYNEQFF
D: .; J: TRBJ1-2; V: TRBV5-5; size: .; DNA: TGTGCCAGCAGCAGAGGGACGGGAGCAGGCTACACCTTC; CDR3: CASSRGTGAGYTF
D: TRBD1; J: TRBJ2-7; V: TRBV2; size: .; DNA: TGTGCCAGCCTTGAGTCCGGGACAGGGGTTTACGAGCAGTACTTC; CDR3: CASLESGTGVYEQYF
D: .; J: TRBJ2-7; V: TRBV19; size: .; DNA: TGTGCCAGTAGTCTGACTGTTGCCTACGAGCAGTACTTC; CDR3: CASSLTVAYEQYF
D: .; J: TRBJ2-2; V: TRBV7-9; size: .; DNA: TGTGCCAGCAGCCCTACTGAGGCCGGGGAGCTGTTTTTT; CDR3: CASSPTEAGELFF
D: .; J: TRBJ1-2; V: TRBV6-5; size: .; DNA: TGTGCCAGCAGCTTCGGAGGTGTAAGCTACACCTTC; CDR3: CASSFGGVSYTF
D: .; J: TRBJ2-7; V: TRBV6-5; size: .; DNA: TGTGCCAGCAGTTACCGCCCAGTCTCCTACGAGCAGTACTTC; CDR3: CASSYRPVSYEQYF
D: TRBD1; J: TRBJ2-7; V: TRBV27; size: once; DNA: TGTGCCAGCAGCCCCTCAGGGGACAGGGAACGTGCAAGGGAGCAGTACTTC; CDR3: CASSPSGDRERAREQYF
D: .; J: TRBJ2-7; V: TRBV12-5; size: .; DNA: TGTGCTAGTGCTTTCGGAACAGTTAACTACGAGCAGTACTTC; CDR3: CASAFGTVNYEQYF
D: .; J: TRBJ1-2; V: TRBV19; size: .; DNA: TGTGCCAGTAGTATATCACAGGGATGGAGGGGCTACACCTTC; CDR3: CASSISQGWRGYTF
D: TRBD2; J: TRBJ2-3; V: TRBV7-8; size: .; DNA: TGTGCCAGCAGCCGAAACCCCGCGGGGGGGAGCACAGATACGCAGTATTTT; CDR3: CASSRNPAGGSTDTQYF
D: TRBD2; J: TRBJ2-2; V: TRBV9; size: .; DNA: TGTGCCAGCGGTGGGAGGGCCTCGGGCGGGGAGCTGTTTTTT; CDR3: CASGGRASGGELFF
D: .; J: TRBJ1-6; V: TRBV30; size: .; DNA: TGTGCCTGGACCGACGGGGGTAATTCACCCCTCCACTTT; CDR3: CAWTDGGNSPLHF